This T cell receptor beta chain was found in a study of blood T cell repertoires in COVID-19. Study at large: COVID-19 samples collected from the United States, Italy and Spain covered acute and convalescent phases. The analysed material was cDNA or gDNA that came from T cells, B-cell-depleted T cells, or PBMCs.

Per the study methods: Amplified reference gene primers provided the basis for estimating nucleated cell counts. Sequencing used immunoSEQ multiplex PCR; TCRdb keeps in-frame clones, though not all of them. V, J and clone size derive from that table, while D and trimming were established from the DNA sequence. The sample lists about 240,000 clones, 75% to 85% occurring once. After removal of 1 base from V and 4 bases from J, the junction contained 4 bases not matched to a gene. Germline V gene lookup returns CDR1 SGHDT and CDR2 YYEEEE. This CDR3 comprises 17 residues. J is TRBJ2-3 and V is TRBV5-6, with TRBD2 identical over 15 bases. This clonotype was sampled from a human donor in a cohort sampled during active COVID-19. Sequencing input: peripheral blood. CDR3 region: CASSLPGLAGGADTQYF. The CDR3 nucleotides read TGTGCCAGCAGCTTGCCCGGACTAGCGGGGGGGGCAGATACGCAGTATTTT.